What follows is one TCR beta chain and its context. Its cognate antigen is unknown. Healthy donors of bone marrow made up the group. This entry is derived from a study of cytomegalovirus exposure and HLA in healthy donors. Notes on the study in general: One later analysis reportedly identified an Asian-associated ancestry cluster that showed fewer N-insertions than the approximately 700-donor mean. A later analysis showed TCR association rates differing by HLA locus, peaking at DRB1 and lowest at HLA-C. The authors enumerated some 160 TCR beta chains as linked to cytomegalovirus.

Primers for the PCR totalled 60 Vbeta and 13 Jbeta. Generated by immunoSEQ multiplex PCR, the TCRdb table keeps only in-frame clones and is missing some. The table includes roughly 180,000 clones, nearly 80% detected once. V was pared by 0 bases and J by 11 bases, with 4 bases of the junction left unmatched. The germline V gene has CDR1 MNHEY and CDR2 SVGAGI. CDR3 length equals 14 residues. The rearrangement joins TRBV6-5 to TRBJ2-1, with 10 bases that match TRBD1. The sequence was collected from a woman aged 30 to 39 in good health and CMV-seropositive. The source material was PBMCs. The DNA of the CDR3 is TGTGCCAGCAGTTACTCCCCGGGACAGGGGAAGCAGTTCTTC. Its translation is CASSYSPGQGKQFF.